The 7 T cell receptor beta chains reported below all come from one sample, sequenced in a study of cytomegalovirus exposure and HLA in healthy donors. The PCR was carried out with 60 Vbeta primers and 13 Jbeta primers. Clones were read by immunoSEQ multiplex PCR, and TCRdb kept only the in-frame ones, dropping some. Here the sample spans some 220,000 clones, over 70% being singletons. Sequences were obtained from PBMCs. The receptors were sampled from a woman aged 55-69 years in good health and CMV-seropositive.

The rearrangement links TRBV6-8 to TRBJ2-7; 8 bases line up with TRBD2. Germline CDR1 is MNHGY and CDR2 is SAAAGT. CDR3 length: 15 amino acids. Unmatched junction bases numbered 8, after V lost 6 bases and J lost 1 base. CDR3 DNA sequence: TGTGCCAGCAGGGATAACGGGGGGGGATCCTACGAGCAGTACTTC. Protein: CASRDNGGGSYEQYF.

The CDR3 region is CASSWDYQAGSTDTQYF. As DNA, the CDR3 is TGTGCCAGCAGCTGGGACTACCAAGCGGGGAGCACAGATACGCAGTATTTT. The genes are TRBV7-9 and TRBJ2-3; the match to TRBD2 covers 7 bases. J gave up 0 bases and V 4 bases, and 10 bases lay outside the gene matches. This CDR3 contains 17 residues. The germline gives CDR1 SEHNR, CDR2 FQNEAQ (reference sequence).

The rearrangement links TRBV4-1 to TRBJ2-2; 14 bases map to TRBD2. The CDR3 sequence is 19 residues long. Germline loops: CDR1 MGHRA, CDR2 YSYEKL. Trimming took 2 bases from V and 0 from J; bases not matched to a gene: 5. The CDR3 region has the DNA TGCGCCAGCAGCCAATTAGGGACTAGCGGGAGCCCGAACACCGGGGAGCTGTTTTTT. It yields the protein CASSQLGTSGSPNTGELFF.

This chain uses TRBV30 with TRBJ1-2; 11 bases match TRBD1. The V gene end was trimmed by 3 bases and the J gene end by 6 bases; junction bases not matched to a gene: 9. From germline, CDR1 is GTSNPN and CDR2 SVGIG (reference sequence). This CDR3 has 15 amino acids. Written as DNA, the CDR3 is TGTGCCTGGAGAGGGGAGGACAGGGGGCGGGATGGCTACACCTTC. Its translation is CAWRGEDRGRDGYTF.

V usage is TRBV30 and J usage is TRBJ1-5; D unresolved. This CDR3 is built from 15 residues. V shed 0 bases and J shed 3 bases, with 12 bases lying between them. CDR1 is GTSNPN and CDR2 is SVGIG in the germline V gene (reference sequence). This CDR3 reads CAWSVVGRNNQPQHF. In DNA form, the CDR3 reads TGTGCCTGGAGTGTAGTCGGGAGGAACAATCAGCCCCAGCATTTT.

The V and J genes are TRBV10-3 and TRBJ2-7, with D possibly being TRBD2 (5 bases). Germline CDR1 ENHRY, CDR2 SYGVKD. This CDR3 is 14 amino acids long. V dropped 0 bases and J dropped 4 bases, with 10 bases sitting between them. This chain's CDR3 is CAISESNSDYEQYF. The CDR3 DNA sequence: TGTGCCATCAGTGAGTCCAATAGCGATTACGAGCAGTACTTC.

The chain links TRBV11-2 to TRBJ2-1, with D unresolved. The germline V gene has CDR1 SGHAT and CDR2 FQNNGV. The CDR3 contains 12 residues. Trimming removed 0 bases from V and 8 bases from J, with 5 bases in between. In nucleotides, the CDR3 is TGTGCCAGCAGCTTAGATAGAGATGAGCAGTTCTTC. It is translated as CASSLDRDEQFF.